Following are 32 T cell receptor beta chains from one sample sequenced in a study of blood T cell repertoires in COVID-19. This table comes from immunoSEQ multiplex PCR, and its TCRdb copy is limited to in-frame clones, with some not included. The sample lists approximately 69,000 clones; 60% to 85% were seen once. The sample taken for sequencing was peripheral blood. Source of these receptors: a man in his sixties with acute or convalescent COVID-19.

The rearrangement links TRBV12-3 or TRBV12-4 to TRBJ1-1; D gene ambiguous. The CDR3 runs to 13 residues. V shed 6 bases and J shed 3 bases, with 11 bases lying between them. CDR3 region: CASSLGRDTEAFF. The CDR3 DNA reads TGTGCCAGCAGCCTGGGTCGGGACACTGAAGCTTTCTTT.

DNA of the CDR3: TGTGCCAGCAACAGGGCAACTAATGAAAAACTGTTTTTT. This translates into CASNRATNEKLFF. The chain recombines TRBV19 with TRBJ1-4, with D maybe TRBD1 (6 bases). From germline, CDR1 is LNHDA and CDR2 SQIVND (reference sequence). The ends were cut back, 9 bases at V and 0 bases at J, with 8 bases in the middle. The CDR3 consists of 13 residues.

The V call is TRBV2, the J call TRBJ1-4; no clear D gene. V lost 6 bases, J lost 0 bases, and 11 bases lay in between. Germline V lookup: CDR1 SNHLY, CDR2 FYNNEI. This CDR3 region has 15 residues. CDR3 sequence: CASRATLATNEKLFF. For the CDR3, the DNA is TGTGCCAGCAGGGCTACACTAGCAACTAATGAAAAACTGTTTTTT. Supplemented by reference TRBV2 and TRBJ1-4, the full variable domain reads EPEVTQTPSHQVTQMGQEVILRCVPISNHLYFYWYRQILGQKVEFLVSFYNNEISEKSEIFDDQFSVERPDGSNFTLKIRSTKLEDSAMYFCASRATLATNEKLFFGSGTQLSVL.

This chain links TRBV20-1 with TRBJ2-7, with 9 nucleotides matching TRBD1. The CDR3 runs to 14 residues. Losses at the gene ends were 3 bases for V and 5 bases for J; bases not matched to a gene: 8. Germline V gene data show CDR1 as DFQATT and CDR2 as SNEGSKA (reference sequence). The DNA for the CDR3 is TGCAGTGCTAGTGTCTGGACAGGGGACAACGAGCAGTACTTC. Translated: CSASVWTGDNEQYF.

In its sample, this clone was seen once. This chain joins TRBV6-5 and TRBJ2-4, with 10 bases lining up with TRBD1. The length of the CDR3 is 15 residues. The trim removed 6 bases at V and 8 bases at J, leaving 10 bases unmatched. Germline V CDR1 and CDR2: MNHEY, SVGAGI. The CDR3 is CASRRQGAALDIQYF. CDR3 coding DNA: TGTGCCAGCAGGCGACAGGGGGCAGCCCTTGACATTCAGTACTTC.

This clone was recorded once. This rearrangement joins TRBV6-2 or TRBV6-3 to TRBJ1-2; D ambiguous. The CDR3 spans 11 residues. V lost 6 bases and J lost 7, with 9 bases in between. The V gene's germline CDR1 is MNHEY and CDR2 SVGEGT. CDR3 region: CASSSSRGYTF. Written as DNA, the CDR3 is TGTGCCAGCAGCTCCTCTCGTGGCTACACCTTC.

V usage is TRBV2 and J usage is TRBJ2-1; D is possibly TRBD1 (5 bases). CDR3 length: 14 amino acids. The V gene lost 4 bases and the J gene lost 5 bases, with 12 bases spanning the gap. Germline loops: CDR1 SNHLY, CDR2 FYNNEI. The CDR3 sequence is CASSVQGVNNEQFF. The CDR3 DNA reads as TGTGCCAGCAGTGTCCAGGGTGTTAACAATGAGCAGTTCTTC. Full variable domain (remainder filled in from reference TRBV2 and TRBJ2-1): EPEVTQTPSHQVTQMGQEVILRCVPISNHLYFYWYRQILGQKVEFLVSFYNNEISEKSEIFDDQFSVERPDGSNFTLKIRSTKLEDSAMYFCASSVQGVNNEQFFGPGTRLTVL.

Note on this clone: Compared with germline, one end of the junction differs, possibly owing to a read error. In the same sample, other DNA sequences code for this CDR3. The rearrangement links TRBV7-7 to TRBJ2-1; TRBD2 matches 9 bases. The germline CDR1 and CDR2 sequences are SSHAT and FNYEAQ (reference sequence). This CDR3 is built from 15 residues. DNA of the CDR3: TGTGCTAGCAGCTTAGGAGCGGGGGGCTACAATGAGCAGTTCTTC. This codes for CASSLGAGGYNEQFF.

This rearrangement joins TRBV7-6 to TRBJ2-3; 7 bases fit TRBD2. The CDR3 spans 15 residues. In germline, CDR1 is SGHVS, CDR2 FNYEAQ. The V segment lost 6 bases and the J segment 0 bases; nucleotides outside the gene matches: 6. The CDR3 loop reads CASRKGRASTDTQYF. CDR3 nucleotide sequence: TGTGCCAGCAGGAAAGGGAGGGCGAGCACAGATACGCAGTATTTT.

The chain employs TRBV19 and TRBJ1-4; D ambiguous. The length of the CDR3 is 14 residues. CDR1 and CDR2 (germline): LNHDA, SQIVND (reference sequence). V dropped 3 bases and J dropped 0 bases, with 5 bases sitting between them. In nucleotides, the CDR3 is TGTGCCAGTAGTATGTCAGCAACTAATGAAAAACTGTTTTTT. As protein: CASSMSATNEKLFF.

The chain uses TRBV7-6 and TRBJ2-5; TRBD1 is a possible D gene (5 bases). Trimming pared 6 bases from V and 3 bases from J, leaving 17 bases between. The CDR3 runs to 15 residues. The V gene's germline CDR1 is SGHVS and CDR2 FNYEAQ. The CDR3 DNA follows: TGTGCCAGCAGGTCCCCACAGGAATTGAAAGAGACCCAGTACTTC. It codes for CASRSPQELKETQYF.

The CDR3 DNA sequence: TGTGCCAGCAGCTTAGCCGGGTTAAGGCAGCCCCAGCATTTT. Residues: CASSLAGLRQPQHF. J is TRBJ1-5 and V is TRBV7-8; D is ambiguous. Germline V gene lookup returns CDR1 SGHVS and CDR2 FQNEAQ. The V and J ends lost 0 bases and 7 bases respectively, with 10 bases between them. This CDR3 has 14 amino acids.

This clone was picked up a small number of times. The CDR3 DNA is TGCGCCAGCAGCTTGGTGGCTAGCGGGGGCTACAATGAGCAGTTCTTC. Translated, it gives CASSLVASGGYNEQFF. This chain uses TRBV5-1 with TRBJ2-1, with 10 bases lining up with TRBD2. Germline V CDR1 and CDR2: SGHRS, YFSETQ. The ends lost 0 bases at V and 3 bases at J; junction bases unmatched: 3. The CDR3 is made up of 16 amino acids.

The rearrangement uses TRBV23-1 and TRBJ2-7; 9 nucleotides match TRBD1. TRBV23-1 is an ORF for which the function is uncertain. J lost 6 bases, V lost 0 bases, and 6 bases had no gene match. The CDR3 is 15 amino acids. CDR3 loop: CASSQSRDRAFEQYF. The CDR3 DNA follows: TGCGCCAGCAGTCAATCGCGGGACAGGGCTTTCGAGCAGTACTTC.

The chain couples TRBV24-1 to TRBJ2-2; D might be TRBD1 (6 bases). V lost 6 bases and J 4 bases, leaving 11 bases between the germline ends. The CDR3 totals 14 residues. Germline CDR1 reads KGHDR; CDR2 reads SFDVKD. The CDR3 DNA reads TGTGCCACCAGTACAGGGCGGGTCACCGGGGAGCTGTTTTTT. Amino acids: CATSTGRVTGELFF.

The chain joins TRBV10-3 to TRBJ2-4, with 7 bases aligning to TRBD2. Germline trimming cut 8 bases from V and 0 bases from J; bases unmatched to any gene: 4. The CDR3 runs 14 residues. Germline V gene lookup returns CDR1 ENHRY and CDR2 SYGVKD. CDR3 in amino acids: CAIGGGLAKNIQYF. The CDR3 DNA follows: TGTGCCATCGGGGGGGGACTAGCCAAAAACATTCAGTACTTC.

This sequence joins TRBV10-1 and TRBJ2-3; 7 nucleotides align to TRBD1. CDR3 length: 14 amino acids. Trimming removed 3 bases from V and 6 bases from J; junction bases left unmatched: 6. CDR1 WNHNN and CDR2 SYGVQD come from the germline V gene (reference sequence). DNA of the CDR3: TGCGCCAGCAGTGAACAGGGGCAGGGGGATACGCAGTATTTT. It codes for CASSEQGQGDTQYF.

The CDR3 region has the DNA TGTGCCATCAGTGACCAGGGTTACAATGAGCAGTTCTTC. It specifies CAISDQGYNEQFF. The chain uses TRBV10-3 and TRBJ2-1; maybe TRBD1 (5 bases). V was clipped by 3 bases and J by 4 bases, with 7 bases between them. This CDR3 has 13 amino acids. CDR1 is ENHRY, CDR2 SYGVKD, per germline.

The J gene is TRBJ1-3, the V gene TRBV7-2; D ambiguous. Germline CDR1 reads SGHTA; CDR2 reads FQGNSA. The CDR3 covers 15 residues. The ends were cut back, 0 bases at V and 5 bases at J, with 11 bases in the middle. CDR3 DNA sequence: TGTGCCAGCAGCTTAGCCCCCGGTTCCAGAAACACCATATATTTT. Amino acids: CASSLAPGSRNTIYF. Filled out from reference TRBV7-2 and TRBJ1-3, the complete variable domain reads GAGVSQSPSNKVTEKGKDVELRCDPISGHTALYWYRQSLGQGLEFLIYFQGNSAPDKSGLPSDRFSAERTGGSVSTLTIQRTQQEDSAVYLCASSLAPGSRNTIYFGEGSWLTVV.

In its sample, this clone was seen once. The chain couples TRBV5-4 to TRBJ1-1, with D perhaps TRBD1 (5 bases). The CDR3 has 17 amino acids. Germline loops: CDR1 SGHNT, CDR2 YYREEE (reference sequence). V was trimmed by 4 bases and J by 4 bases, leaving 23 bases between them. As DNA, the CDR3 is TGTGCCAGCAGCGCGGCGGGACGGGGGAACCTGGGCACTGAAGCTTTCTTT. Protein product: CASSAAGRGNLGTEAFF. The full variable domain, rest sourced from reference TRBV5-4 and TRBJ1-1, is ETGVTQSPTHLIKTRGQQVTLRCSSQSGHNTVSWYQQALGQGPQFIFQYYREEENGRGNFPPRFSGLQFPNYSSELNVNALELDDSALYLCASSAAGRGNLGTEAFFGQGTRLTVV.

V is TRBV6-5 and J is TRBJ1-5; D call uncertain. There are 13 residues in the CDR3. V dropped 7 bases and J dropped 4 bases, with 11 bases sitting between them. Germline lookup yields CDR1 MNHEY and CDR2 SVGAGI. The chain's CDR3 is CASISGGNQPQHF. Here the CDR3 DNA reads TGTGCCAGCATAAGTGGAGGAAATCAGCCCCAGCATTTT.

This rearrangement joins TRBV4-3 to TRBJ1-5; 10 nucleotides match TRBD1. V shed 0 bases and J 6 bases; nucleotides not matched to a gene: 5. The CDR3 extends over 16 amino acids. Germline CDR1 is LGHNA and CDR2 is YSLEER. This CDR3 is CASSQDWGQGIQPQHF. The CDR3 DNA reads TGCGCCAGCAGCCAAGATTGGGGACAGGGGATTCAGCCCCAGCATTTT.

The chain couples TRBV5-6 to TRBJ2-3, with 10 bases that match TRBD2. Trimming took 2 bases from V and 5 from J; bases not matched to a gene: 8. Germline-derived CDR1 and CDR2 are SGHDT and YYEEEE. The CDR3 is 16 residues long. The DNA for the CDR3 is TGTGCCAGCAGCTTAGGAGCGGGGGGGCTCCTAGATACGCAGTATTTT. Its protein product is CASSLGAGGLLDTQYF.

The chain is built from TRBV2 and TRBJ1-5; 9 nucleotides agree with TRBD1. V shed 4 bases and J 5 bases; nucleotides not matched to a gene: 0. In germline, CDR1 is SNHLY, CDR2 FYNNEI. This CDR3 is 13 amino acids long. Written as DNA, the CDR3 is TGTGCCAGCAGTGGGACAGGGGATCAGCCCCAGCATTTT. It specifies CASSGTGDQPQHF.

The genes are TRBV5-4 and TRBJ1-4, with a weak D call TRBD1 (5 bases). Trimming pared 3 bases from V and 4 bases from J, leaving 16 bases between. This CDR3 contains 16 residues. Germline-derived CDR1 and CDR2 are SGHNT and YYREEE (reference sequence). For the CDR3, the DNA is TGTGCCAGCAGCTCACGAACAGGCACCTATAATGAAAAACTGTTTTTT. This sequence encodes CASSSRTGTYNEKLFF.

The V call is TRBV10-3, the J call TRBJ1-6, with 9 bases fitting TRBD1. With V trimmed by 7 bases and J by 8 bases, 6 bases remained unmatched. Germline loops: CDR1 ENHRY, CDR2 SYGVKD. The CDR3 totals 14 residues. The CDR3 loop reads CAITTGGADSPLHF. CDR3 DNA: TGTGCCATCACTACAGGGGGCGCCGATTCACCCCTCCACTTT.

The chain carries TRBV6-2 or TRBV6-3 and TRBJ2-3, with a weak D call TRBD2 (6 bases). The CDR3 spans 14 residues. The V end lost 2 bases, the J end lost 0 bases, and 6 bases lay between the germline ends. In germline, CDR1 is MNHEY, CDR2 SVGEGT. This chain's CDR3 is CASSYAGSTDTQYF. The DNA of the CDR3 is TGTGCCAGCAGTTACGCGGGGAGCACAGATACGCAGTATTTT.

J is TRBJ1-2 and V is TRBV10-3, with 9 bases lining up with TRBD1. CDR3 size: 13 residues. The V segment lost 5 bases and the J segment 10 bases; nucleotides outside the gene matches: 8. Germline V gene sequence: CDR1 ENHRY, CDR2 SYGVKD. In DNA form, the CDR3 reads TGTGCCATCAGTTCGGGGACAGGGCGTACCTACACCTTC. It translates to CAISSGTGRTYTF.

Only a few counts were recorded for this clone. Other DNA sequences in this sample translate to the same CDR3. This chain joins TRBV2 and TRBJ1-1; D gene unclear. The germline V gene has CDR1 SNHLY and CDR2 FYNNEI. Trimming left V 7 bases short and J 3 bases short, with 12 bases between. This CDR3 is 13 amino acids long. The CDR3 DNA reads TGTGCCAGCACTCGAGACCGGGACACTGAAGCTTTCTTT. It specifies CASTRDRDTEAFF.

The chain carries TRBV14 and TRBJ2-1; D is perhaps TRBD2 (5 bases). The CDR3 contains 18 residues. Germline lookup yields CDR1 SGHDN and CDR2 FVKESK. Trimming shortened V by 1 base and J by 2 bases, and 18 bases separated the two germline ends. CDR3 coding DNA: TGTGCCAGCAGCCAAGGGAAGGGTAAGGGAGTTCCCTACAATGAGCAGTTCTTC. Amino acids: CASSQGKGKGVPYNEQFF.

The gene calls are TRBV27 and TRBJ2-1; D unclear. The germline V gene encodes CDR1 MNHEY and CDR2 SMNVEV (reference sequence). The V end was cut by 6 bases, the J end by 3 bases, with 9 bases between. CDR3 length: 13 residues. The CDR3: CASRVAFYNEQFF. CDR3 coding DNA: TGTGCCAGCAGGGTCGCGTTCTACAATGAGCAGTTCTTC.

This chain joins TRBV11-2 and TRBJ1-2, with TRBD1 matching 9 bases. This CDR3 is built from 16 residues. Germline trimming cut 3 bases from V and 8 bases from J; bases unmatched to any gene: 13. CDR1 is SGHAT and CDR2 is FQNNGV in the germline V gene. CDR3 sequence: CASSFLTPGQGQGYTF. The DNA for the CDR3 is TGTGCCAGCAGCTTCTTAACACCGGGACAGGGTCAGGGCTACACCTTC.